One T cell receptor (beta chain) is described in this entry. The sample comes from a study of blood T cell repertoires in COVID-19. In the study overall: COVID-19 samples from acute and convalescent phases originated in the United States, Italy and Spain. The analysed material was cDNA or gDNA that came from T cells, B-cell-depleted T cells, or PBMCs.

Authors' analysis steps: Counts of nucleated cells, estimated from reference gene primer amplification, were obtained. Assay: immunoSEQ multiplex PCR; the TCRdb copy retains only in-frame clones and omits some. V, J and clone size were drawn from that table, and D and trimming were deduced from the DNA. The data contain about 150,000 clones, almost 80% of them singletons. The CDR3 has 14 amino acids. CDR1 SGHTA and CDR2 FQGNSA come from the germline V gene. V was pared by 5 bases and J by 0 bases, with 10 bases between. The chain links TRBV7-2 to TRBJ1-2; tentatively, D is TRBD1 (6 bases). The material sequenced was peripheral blood. The sequence came from a man between 45 and 60 years old with active or convalescent COVID-19. CDR3 bases: TGTGCCAGCAGCCGGGACACCTCTAACTATGGCTACACCTTC. Protein: CASSRDTSNYGYTF.